This record covers a single T cell receptor beta chain. This record belongs to a study of blood T cell repertoires in COVID-19. Clones were sequenced by immunoSEQ multiplex PCR, and TCRdb holds only the in-frame ones, with some missing. The data hold just over 90,000 clones, with approximately 87% observed a single time. The CDR3 spans 15 residues. CDR1 and CDR2 (germline): LNHNV, YYDKDF (reference sequence). The germline V and J ends were trimmed by 3 bases and 4 bases, with 13 bases remaining between them. This sequence joins TRBV15 and TRBJ2-1; D unclear. This clonotype was obtained from a human donor with active COVID-19. The donor label of this sample is uncertain. Sequenced: peripheral blood. This CDR3 reads CATSSLKAGYNEQFF. CDR3 sequence (DNA): TGTGCCACCAGCAGCTTAAAGGCAGGATACAATGAGCAGTTCTTC.